Listed below are T cell receptor beta chains from one sample, sequenced in a study of T cell repertoires in aging, cancer and after chemotherapy. One entry per CDR3 protein, called by TCRdb with MiXCR from the multiplex PCR reads. The table has over 9,500 distinct CDR3 sequences, about 34% seen once. Sequenced sample: blood. Source of these receptors: a human donor in good health. Both conserved end residues are part of each CDR3. D genes are given only for firm matches. A row's size may be missing; if present it is once, few, many or a size class.

clone_size: -
j_call: TRBJ1-1
d_call: -
v_call: TRBV11-2
cdr3_aa: CASSVLRGTEAFF
cdr3_nt: TGTGCCAGCAGCGTTTTGAGGGGTACTGAAGCTTTCTTT

clone_size: few
j_call: TRBJ2-5
d_call: -
v_call: TRBV27
cdr3_aa: CASSFPEPPGLQGRSQETQYF
cdr3_nt: TGTGCCAGCAGTTTCCCCGAACCTCCTGGGCTCCAGGGAAGGTCCCAAGAGACCCAGTACTTC

clone_size: few
j_call: TRBJ1-4
d_call: TRBD1
v_call: TRBV18
cdr3_aa: CASSPPRTGDAEKLFF
cdr3_nt: TGTGCCAGCTCACCACCGCGGACAGGGGACGCCGAAAAACTGTTTTTT

clone_size: -
j_call: TRBJ2-5
d_call: -
v_call: TRBV30
cdr3_aa: CAWSVRVGATTQYF
cdr3_nt: TGTGCCTGGAGTGTACGGGTGGGGGCCACGACCCAGTACTTC

clone_size: -
j_call: TRBJ2-6
d_call: TRBD2
v_call: TRBV29-1
cdr3_aa: CSVVRGGGAGANVLTF
cdr3_nt: TGCAGCGTTGTTAGGGGCGGGGGTGCTGGGGCCAACGTCCTGACTTTC

clone_size: few
j_call: TRBJ1-1
d_call: -
v_call: TRBV11-3
cdr3_aa: CASSLDLTTEAFF
cdr3_nt: TGTGCCAGCAGCCTGGACCTGACCACTGAAGCTTTCTTT

clone_size: -
j_call: TRBJ2-2
d_call: TRBD1
v_call: TRBV6-4
cdr3_aa: CASSETGGTGELFF
cdr3_nt: TGTGCCAGCAGTGAGACAGGGGGCACCGGGGAGCTGTTTTTT

clone_size: -
j_call: TRBJ2-5
d_call: TRBD1
v_call: TRBV6-1
cdr3_aa: CASSTMTGVGETQYF
cdr3_nt: TGTGCCAGCAGTACCATGACAGGGGTGGGTGAGACCCAGTACTTC

clone_size: -
j_call: TRBJ1-4
d_call: TRBD1
v_call: TRBV15
cdr3_aa: CATSKGTGFNEKLFF
cdr3_nt: TGTGCCACCAGCAAGGGGACAGGGTTTAATGAAAAACTGTTTTTT

clone_size: -
j_call: TRBJ1-1
d_call: TRBD1
v_call: TRBV4-3
cdr3_aa: CASSQEPRGNTKAFF
cdr3_nt: TGCGCCAGCAGCCAAGAGCCCAGGGGGAACACTAAAGCTTTCTTT

clone_size: -
j_call: TRBJ1-6
d_call: -
v_call: TRBV30
cdr3_aa: CAWGQHNSPLHF
cdr3_nt: TGTGCCTGGGGACAGCATAATTCACCCCTCCACTTT

clone_size: -
j_call: TRBJ2-3
d_call: TRBD2
v_call: TRBV6-5
cdr3_aa: CASTGLAGDVRSTDTQYF
cdr3_nt: TGTGCCAGCACGGGACTAGCGGGAGACGTGAGGAGCACAGATACGCAGTATTTT

clone_size: -
j_call: TRBJ1-6
d_call: TRBD1
v_call: TRBV15
cdr3_aa: CATSSDLSTGGEWILNSPLHF
cdr3_nt: TGTGCCACCAGCAGTGATTTATCTACAGGGGGCGAATGGATCCTGAACTCACCCCTCCACTTT

clone_size: medium-sized
j_call: TRBJ2-3
d_call: -
v_call: TRBV11-3
cdr3_aa: CASSPPGWGATDTQYF
cdr3_nt: TGTGCCAGCAGCCCCCCCGGATGGGGCGCGACAGATACGCAGTATTTT

clone_size: -
j_call: TRBJ2-3
d_call: -
v_call: TRBV24-1
cdr3_aa: CATSDIGTRKMDTQCF
cdr3_nt: TGTGCCACCAGTGATATAGGGACCAGGAAAATGGATACGCAGTGTTTT

clone_size: -
j_call: TRBJ2-3
d_call: -
v_call: TRBV12-3/TRBV12-4
cdr3_aa: CASSLSGASHTQYF
cdr3_nt: TGTGCCAGCAGTTTAAGCGGCGCCTCCCATACGCAGTATTTT

clone_size: -
j_call: TRBJ2-1
d_call: TRBD2
v_call: TRBV12-3/TRBV12-4
cdr3_aa: CASTLGLAAHEQFF
cdr3_nt: TGTGCCAGCACTCTGGGACTAGCGGCCCATGAGCAGTTCTTC

clone_size: -
j_call: TRBJ2-7
d_call: TRBD1
v_call: TRBV30
cdr3_aa: CARDGDRGSGEQYF
cdr3_nt: TGTGCCCGAGACGGCGACAGGGGAAGTGGGGAGCAGTACTTC

clone_size: few
j_call: TRBJ1-2
d_call: -
v_call: TRBV19
cdr3_aa: CASSASGTTNYGYTF
cdr3_nt: TGTGCCAGTAGTGCATCCGGGACAACTAACTATGGCTACACCTTC

clone_size: -
j_call: TRBJ2-5
d_call: -
v_call: TRBV5-4
cdr3_aa: CASGSERSRETQYF
cdr3_nt: TGTGCCAGCGGCAGTGAGCGTTCCCGAGAGACCCAGTACTTC

clone_size: -
j_call: TRBJ2-7
d_call: TRBD2
v_call: TRBV12-3/TRBV12-4
cdr3_aa: CASRGSGGGRTYEQYF
cdr3_nt: TGTGCCAGCAGAGGTAGCGGGGGGGGACGCACCTACGAGCAGTACTTC

clone_size: medium-sized
j_call: TRBJ2-7
d_call: TRBD2
v_call: TRBV6-1
cdr3_aa: CASSELREPHEQYF
cdr3_nt: TGTGCCAGCAGTGAATTGCGGGAGCCTCACGAGCAGTACTTC

clone_size: -
j_call: TRBJ1-1
d_call: -
v_call: TRBV30
cdr3_aa: CAWRGVRGTEAFF
cdr3_nt: TGTGCCTGGAGGGGGGTCAGGGGCACTGAAGCTTTCTTT

clone_size: -
j_call: TRBJ2-7
d_call: TRBD2
v_call: TRBV18
cdr3_aa: CASSSPTSTVEQYF
cdr3_nt: TGTGCCAGCTCATCCCCGACTAGCACGGTCGAGCAGTACTTC

clone_size: -
j_call: TRBJ2-7
d_call: -
v_call: TRBV19
cdr3_aa: CASGLGSYEQYF
cdr3_nt: TGTGCCAGTGGACTTGGGAGCTACGAGCAGTACTTC

clone_size: -
j_call: TRBJ1-2
d_call: -
v_call: TRBV19
cdr3_aa: CASSPDQGRGYTF
cdr3_nt: TGTGCCAGTAGTCCCGACCAAGGACGGGGCTACACCTTC

clone_size: -
j_call: TRBJ1-2
d_call: -
v_call: TRBV6-5
cdr3_aa: CASSYSSVAAGYGYTF
cdr3_nt: TGTGCCAGCAGTTACTCGTCAGTAGCGGCTGGCTATGGCTACACCTTC

clone_size: few
j_call: TRBJ1-4
d_call: -
v_call: TRBV19
cdr3_aa: CASTMGGSSNEKLFF
cdr3_nt: TGTGCCAGTACCATGGGGGGCAGTTCTAATGAAAAACTGTTTTTT

clone_size: -
j_call: TRBJ1-1
d_call: TRBD1
v_call: TRBV11-1
cdr3_aa: CASSSGQGALTEVFF
cdr3_nt: TGTGCCAGCAGCTCAGGACAGGGGGCGCTCACTGAAGTTTTCTTT

clone_size: -
j_call: TRBJ1-2
d_call: -
v_call: TRBV12-3/TRBV12-4
cdr3_aa: CATSRGAVGYTF
cdr3_nt: TGTGCCACCTCCCGGGGGGCGGTAGGCTACACCTTC